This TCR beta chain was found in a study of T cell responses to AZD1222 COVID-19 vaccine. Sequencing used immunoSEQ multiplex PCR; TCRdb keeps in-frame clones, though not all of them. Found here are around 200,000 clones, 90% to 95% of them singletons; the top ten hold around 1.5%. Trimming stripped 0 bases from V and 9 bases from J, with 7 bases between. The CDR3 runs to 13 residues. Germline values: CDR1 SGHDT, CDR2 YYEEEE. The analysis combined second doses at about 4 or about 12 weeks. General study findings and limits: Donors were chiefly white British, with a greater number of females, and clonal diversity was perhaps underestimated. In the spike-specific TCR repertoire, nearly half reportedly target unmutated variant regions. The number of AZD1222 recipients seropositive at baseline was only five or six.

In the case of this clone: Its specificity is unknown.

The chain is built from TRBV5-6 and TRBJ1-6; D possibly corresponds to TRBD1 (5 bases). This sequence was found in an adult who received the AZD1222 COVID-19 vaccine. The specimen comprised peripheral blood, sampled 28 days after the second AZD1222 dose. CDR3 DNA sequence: TGTGCCAGCAGCTTGGAAGGGGTTTCACCCCTCCACTTT. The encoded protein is CASSLEGVSPLHF.